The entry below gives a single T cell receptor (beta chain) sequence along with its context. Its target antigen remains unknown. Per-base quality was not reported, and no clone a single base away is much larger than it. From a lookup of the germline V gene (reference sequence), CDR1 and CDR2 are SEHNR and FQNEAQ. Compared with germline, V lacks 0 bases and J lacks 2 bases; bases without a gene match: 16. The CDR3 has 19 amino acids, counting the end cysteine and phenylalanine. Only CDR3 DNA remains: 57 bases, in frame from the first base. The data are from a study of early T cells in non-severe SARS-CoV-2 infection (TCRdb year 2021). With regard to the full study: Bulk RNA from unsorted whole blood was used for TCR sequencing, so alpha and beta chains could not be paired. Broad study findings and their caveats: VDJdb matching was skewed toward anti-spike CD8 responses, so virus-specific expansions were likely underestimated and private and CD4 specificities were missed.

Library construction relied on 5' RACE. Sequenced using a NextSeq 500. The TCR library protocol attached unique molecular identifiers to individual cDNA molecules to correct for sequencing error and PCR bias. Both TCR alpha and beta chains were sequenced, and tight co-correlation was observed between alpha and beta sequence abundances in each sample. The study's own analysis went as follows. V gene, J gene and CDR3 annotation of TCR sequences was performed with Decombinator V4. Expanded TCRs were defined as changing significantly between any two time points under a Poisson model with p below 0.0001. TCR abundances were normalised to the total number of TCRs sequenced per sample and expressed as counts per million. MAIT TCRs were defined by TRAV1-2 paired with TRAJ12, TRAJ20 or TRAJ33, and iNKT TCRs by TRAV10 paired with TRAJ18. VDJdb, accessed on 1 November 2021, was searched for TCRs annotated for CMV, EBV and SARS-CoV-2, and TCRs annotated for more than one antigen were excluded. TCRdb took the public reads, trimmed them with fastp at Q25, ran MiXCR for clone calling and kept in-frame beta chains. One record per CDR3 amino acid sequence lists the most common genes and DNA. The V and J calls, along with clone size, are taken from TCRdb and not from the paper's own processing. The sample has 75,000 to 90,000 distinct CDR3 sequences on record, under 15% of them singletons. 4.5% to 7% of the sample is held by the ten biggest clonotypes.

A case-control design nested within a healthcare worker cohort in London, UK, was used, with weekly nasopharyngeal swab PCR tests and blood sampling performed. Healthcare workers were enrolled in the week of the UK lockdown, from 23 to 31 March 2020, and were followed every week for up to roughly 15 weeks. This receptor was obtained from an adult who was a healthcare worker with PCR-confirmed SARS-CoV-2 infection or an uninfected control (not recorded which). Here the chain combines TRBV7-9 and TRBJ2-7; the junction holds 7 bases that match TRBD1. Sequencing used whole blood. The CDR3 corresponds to CASSLAGIIGQVITYEQYF. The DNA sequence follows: TGTGCCAGCAGCTTAGCGGGAATAATAGGACAGGTCATTACCTACGAGCAGTACTTC.